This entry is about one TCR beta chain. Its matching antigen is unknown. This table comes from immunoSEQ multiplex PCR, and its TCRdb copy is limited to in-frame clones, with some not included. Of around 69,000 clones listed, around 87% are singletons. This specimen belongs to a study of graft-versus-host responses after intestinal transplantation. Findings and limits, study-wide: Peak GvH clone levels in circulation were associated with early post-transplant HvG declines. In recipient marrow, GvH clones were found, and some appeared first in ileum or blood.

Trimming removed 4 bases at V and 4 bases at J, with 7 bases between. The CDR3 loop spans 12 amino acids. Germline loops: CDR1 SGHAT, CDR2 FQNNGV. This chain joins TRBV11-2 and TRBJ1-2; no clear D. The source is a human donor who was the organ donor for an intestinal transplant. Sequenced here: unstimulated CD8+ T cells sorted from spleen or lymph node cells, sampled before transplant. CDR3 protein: CASSSPSYGYTF. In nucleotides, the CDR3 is TGTGCCAGCAGCTCCCCGTCCTATGGCTACACCTTC.